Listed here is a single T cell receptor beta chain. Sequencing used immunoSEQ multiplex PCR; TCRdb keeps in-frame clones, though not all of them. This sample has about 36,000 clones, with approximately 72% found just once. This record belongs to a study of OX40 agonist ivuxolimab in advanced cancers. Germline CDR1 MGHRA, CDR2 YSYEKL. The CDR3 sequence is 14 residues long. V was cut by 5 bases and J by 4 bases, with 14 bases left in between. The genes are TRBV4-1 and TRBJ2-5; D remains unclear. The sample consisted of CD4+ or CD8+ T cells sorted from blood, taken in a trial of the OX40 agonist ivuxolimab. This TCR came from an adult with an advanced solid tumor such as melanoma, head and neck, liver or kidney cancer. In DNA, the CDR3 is TGCGCCAGCAGCGTCAGCGCCTCCGGAGAGACCCAGTACTTC. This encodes CASSVSASGETQYF.